A single sample is the source of the 7 T cell receptor beta chains below, sequenced in a study of T-cell reconstitution after alpha-beta-depleted transplantation in children. The TCRbeta library was prepared with unique molecular identifiers. One entry per CDR3 protein results from TCRdb running MiXCR on the PCR reads. The sample yields 220,000 or so distinct CDR3 sequences, roughly 8.2% seen once. Sequences were derived from PBMCs, mostly from graft donor cells, sampled 180 days after TCRalphabeta/CD19-depleted stem cell transplant. The origin of the receptors is a male patient between 5 and 17 years old who had a stem cell transplant for acute lymphoblastic leukemia, so the T cells may come from the graft donor.

In this sample, this clonotype turned up many times. The CDR3 region is CASRRQSTSTDTQYF. CDR3 nucleotide sequence: TGTGCCAGCAGGAGGCAGTCTACTAGCACAGATACGCAGTATTTT. This chain uses TRBV12-3 or TRBV12-4 with TRBJ2-3, with D uncertain. The CDR3 extends over 15 amino acids. Deletions cut 6 bases from V and 0 bases from J, with 13 bases between.

There are many counts of this clonotype. This rearrangement joins TRBV5-6 to TRBJ2-5, with 7 bases aligning to TRBD1. The CDR3 is 13 amino acids. The V gene's germline CDR1 is SGHDT and CDR2 YYEEEE. V was clipped by 3 bases and J by 6 bases; unmatched bases: 5. The CDR3 DNA sequence: TGTGCCAGCAGCTGGGACAGAGGAAAGACCCAGTACTTC. Translating gives CASSWDRGKTQYF.

Concerning this clonotype: Possible read error: a much larger clone is one base away. The genes are TRBV7-9 and TRBJ2-7, with a possible D match to TRBD2 (6 bases). Germline values: CDR1 SEHNR, CDR2 FQNEAQ (reference sequence). The length of the CDR3 is 15 residues. Trimming took 7 bases from V and 4 from J, leaving 20 bases between them. Written as DNA, the CDR3 is TGTGCCAGCACCTCCCCGGGAGTCAAGTCGTACGAGCAGTACTTC. Translating gives CASTSPGVKSYEQYF.

This clonotype was found many times. The chain employs TRBV4-1 and TRBJ2-2; 9 nucleotides agree with TRBD1. Per germline, CDR1 MGHRA and CDR2 YSYEKL. The CDR3 length is 17 residues. J was trimmed by 4 bases and V by 0 bases; bases with no gene match: 6. CDR3 sequence: CASSQDPNRGLTGELFF. For the CDR3, the DNA is TGCGCCAGCAGCCAAGATCCGAACAGGGGGCTCACCGGGGAGCTGTTTTTT.

The chain couples TRBV18 to TRBJ2-2; D is undetermined. CDR1 is KGHSH, CDR2 LQKENI, per germline. The CDR3 loop spans 17 amino acids. Trimming removed 3 bases from V and 2 bases from J, with 16 bases in between. The CDR3 protein is CASSPVSRTDNTGELFF. In DNA form, the CDR3 reads TGTGCCAGCTCACCGGTCTCTAGGACCGATAACACCGGGGAGCTGTTTTTT.

In the case of this clonotype: A much larger clone sits a single nucleotide away, making a read error possible. The chain recombines TRBV21-1 with TRBJ1-5. TRBV21-1 is listed as a pseudogene. CDR3 size: 16 residues. The CDR3 protein is CASSKADVNNNQPQHF. In nucleotides, the CDR3 is TGTGCCAGCAGCAAAGCGGATGTTAATAACAATCAGCCCCAGCATTTT.

In its sample, this clonotype was seen many times. The chain links TRBV4-1 to TRBJ2-7; 8 nucleotides agree with TRBD1. The CDR3 is 16 amino acids. Trimming at V came to 0 bases and at J to 6 bases, leaving 10 bases not matched to a gene. Germline lookup yields CDR1 MGHRA and CDR2 YSYEKL. CDR3 coding DNA: TGCGCCAGCAGCCAAGATCGGGCAGGGGGCTTTGGCGAGCAGTACTTC. This encodes CASSQDRAGGFGEQYF.